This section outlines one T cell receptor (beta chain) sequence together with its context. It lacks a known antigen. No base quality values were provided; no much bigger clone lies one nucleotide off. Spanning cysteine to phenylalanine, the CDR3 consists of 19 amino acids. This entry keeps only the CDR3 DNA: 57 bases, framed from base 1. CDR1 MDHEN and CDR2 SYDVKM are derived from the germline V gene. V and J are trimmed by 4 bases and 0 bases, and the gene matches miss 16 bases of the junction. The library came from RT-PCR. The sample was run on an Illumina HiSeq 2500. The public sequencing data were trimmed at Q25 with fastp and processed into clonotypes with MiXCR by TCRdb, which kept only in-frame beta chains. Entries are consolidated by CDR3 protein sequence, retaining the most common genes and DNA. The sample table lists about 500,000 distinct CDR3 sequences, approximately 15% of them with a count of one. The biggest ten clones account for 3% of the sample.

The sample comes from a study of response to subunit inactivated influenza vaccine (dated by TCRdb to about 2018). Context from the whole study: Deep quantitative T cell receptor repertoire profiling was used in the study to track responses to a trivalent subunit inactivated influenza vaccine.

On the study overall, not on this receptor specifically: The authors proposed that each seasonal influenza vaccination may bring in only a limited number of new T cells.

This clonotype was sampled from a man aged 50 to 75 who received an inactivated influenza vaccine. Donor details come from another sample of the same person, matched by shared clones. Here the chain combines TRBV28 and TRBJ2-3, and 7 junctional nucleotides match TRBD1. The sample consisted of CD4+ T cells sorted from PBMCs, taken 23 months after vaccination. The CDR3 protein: CASSSEWTGFAPSTDTQYF. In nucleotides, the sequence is TGTGCCAGCAGTTCAGAATGGACAGGTTTCGCCCCTAGCACAGATACGCAGTATTTT.